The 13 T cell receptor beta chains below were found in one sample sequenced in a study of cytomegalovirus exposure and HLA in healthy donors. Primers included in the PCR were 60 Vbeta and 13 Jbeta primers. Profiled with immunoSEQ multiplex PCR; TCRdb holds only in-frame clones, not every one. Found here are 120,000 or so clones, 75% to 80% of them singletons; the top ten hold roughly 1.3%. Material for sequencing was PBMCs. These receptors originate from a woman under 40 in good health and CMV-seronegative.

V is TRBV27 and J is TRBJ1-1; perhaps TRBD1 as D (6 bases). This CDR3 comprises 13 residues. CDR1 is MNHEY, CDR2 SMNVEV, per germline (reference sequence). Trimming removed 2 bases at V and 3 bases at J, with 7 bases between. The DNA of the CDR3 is TGTGCCAGCAGTTTAAACAGGGACACTGAAGCTTTCTTT. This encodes CASSLNRDTEAFF.

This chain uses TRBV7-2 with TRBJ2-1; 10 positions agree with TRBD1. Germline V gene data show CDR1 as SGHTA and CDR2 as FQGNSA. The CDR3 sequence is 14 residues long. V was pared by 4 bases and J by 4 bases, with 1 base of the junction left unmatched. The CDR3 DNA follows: TGTGCCAGCAGCTCGGACAGGGGGTACAATGAGCAGTTCTTC. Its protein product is CASSSDRGYNEQFF.

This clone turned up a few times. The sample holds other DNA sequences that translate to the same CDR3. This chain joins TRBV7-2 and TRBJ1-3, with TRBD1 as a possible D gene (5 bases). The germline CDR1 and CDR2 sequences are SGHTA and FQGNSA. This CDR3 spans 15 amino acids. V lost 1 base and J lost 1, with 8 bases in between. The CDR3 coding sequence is TGTGCCAGCAGCTTAGGTCAGGGTTCTGGAAACACCATATATTTT. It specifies CASSLGQGSGNTIYF.

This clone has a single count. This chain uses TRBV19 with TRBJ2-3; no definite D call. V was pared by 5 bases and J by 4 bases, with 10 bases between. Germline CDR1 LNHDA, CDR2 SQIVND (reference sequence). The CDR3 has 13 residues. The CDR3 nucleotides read TGTGCCAGTAGTTCACGGTTTGCAGATACGCAGTATTTT. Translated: CASSSRFADTQYF.

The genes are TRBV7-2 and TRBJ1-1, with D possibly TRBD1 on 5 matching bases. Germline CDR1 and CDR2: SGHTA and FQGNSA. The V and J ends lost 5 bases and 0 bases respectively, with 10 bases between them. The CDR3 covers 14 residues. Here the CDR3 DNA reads TGTGCCAGCAGCCGGACAAGCATGAACACTGAAGCTTTCTTT. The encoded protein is CASSRTSMNTEAFF.

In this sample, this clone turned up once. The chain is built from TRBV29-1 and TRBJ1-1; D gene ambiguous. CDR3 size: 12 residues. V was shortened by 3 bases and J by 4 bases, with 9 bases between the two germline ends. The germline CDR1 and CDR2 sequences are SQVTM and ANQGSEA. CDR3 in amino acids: CSVERASTEAFF. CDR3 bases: TGCAGCGTTGAGAGGGCGAGCACTGAAGCTTTCTTT.

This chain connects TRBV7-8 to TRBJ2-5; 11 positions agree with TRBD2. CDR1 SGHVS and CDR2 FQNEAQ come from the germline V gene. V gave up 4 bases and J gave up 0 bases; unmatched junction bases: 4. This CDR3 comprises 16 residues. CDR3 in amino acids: CASSYLAGGHQETQYF. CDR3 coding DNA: TGTGCCAGCAGCTACTTAGCGGGAGGGCACCAAGAGACCCAGTACTTC.

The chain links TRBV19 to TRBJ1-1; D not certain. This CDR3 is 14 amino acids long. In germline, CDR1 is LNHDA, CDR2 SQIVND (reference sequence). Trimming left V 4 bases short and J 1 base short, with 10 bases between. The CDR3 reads CASSTRGRNTEAFF. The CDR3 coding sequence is TGTGCCAGTAGTACCCGTGGGAGGAACACTGAAGCTTTCTTT. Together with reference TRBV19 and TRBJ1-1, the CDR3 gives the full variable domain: DGGITQSPKYLFRKEGQNVTLSCEQNLNHDAMYWYRQDPGQGLRLIYYSQIVNDFQKGDIAEGYSVSREKKESFPLTVTSAQKNPTAFYLCASSTRGRNTEAFFGQGTRLTVV.

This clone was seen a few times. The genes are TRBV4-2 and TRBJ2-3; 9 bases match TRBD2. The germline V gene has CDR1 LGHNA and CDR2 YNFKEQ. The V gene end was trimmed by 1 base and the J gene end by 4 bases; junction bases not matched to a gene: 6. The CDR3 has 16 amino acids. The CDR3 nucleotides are TGTGCCAGCAGCCAAGGCGGGGGGGGAGGGGCAGATACGCAGTATTTT. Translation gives CASSQGGGGGADTQYF.

This chain's CDR3 is CASREPGQVANVLTF. The CDR3 coding sequence is TGTGCCAGCAGGGAACCGGGACAAGTAGCCAACGTCCTGACTTTC. The chain recombines TRBV6-5 with TRBJ2-6; D is possibly TRBD1 (6 bases). This CDR3 comprises 15 residues. Germline loops: CDR1 MNHEY, CDR2 SVGAGI. The V end lost 6 bases, the J end lost 7 bases, and 16 bases lay between the germline ends.

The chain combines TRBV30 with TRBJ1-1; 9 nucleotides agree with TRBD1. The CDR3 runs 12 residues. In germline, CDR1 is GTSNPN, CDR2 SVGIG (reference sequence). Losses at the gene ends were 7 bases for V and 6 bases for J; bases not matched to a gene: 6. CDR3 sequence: CASGQGGSEAFF. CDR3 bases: TGTGCCTCGGGACAGGGTGGGTCTGAAGCTTTCTTT.

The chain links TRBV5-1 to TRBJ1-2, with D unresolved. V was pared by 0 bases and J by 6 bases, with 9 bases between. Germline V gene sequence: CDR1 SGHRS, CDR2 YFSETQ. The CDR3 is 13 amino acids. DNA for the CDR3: TGCGCCAGCAGCTTGGAGCGAGGAAATGGCTACACCTTC. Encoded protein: CASSLERGNGYTF.

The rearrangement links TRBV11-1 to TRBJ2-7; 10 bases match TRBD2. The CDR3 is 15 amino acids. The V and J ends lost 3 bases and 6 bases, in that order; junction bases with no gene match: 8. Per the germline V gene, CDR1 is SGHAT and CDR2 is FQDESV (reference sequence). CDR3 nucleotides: TGTGCCAGCAGCTTGGGTCCAACTAGCGGGATCGAGCAGTACTTC. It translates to CASSLGPTSGIEQYF.